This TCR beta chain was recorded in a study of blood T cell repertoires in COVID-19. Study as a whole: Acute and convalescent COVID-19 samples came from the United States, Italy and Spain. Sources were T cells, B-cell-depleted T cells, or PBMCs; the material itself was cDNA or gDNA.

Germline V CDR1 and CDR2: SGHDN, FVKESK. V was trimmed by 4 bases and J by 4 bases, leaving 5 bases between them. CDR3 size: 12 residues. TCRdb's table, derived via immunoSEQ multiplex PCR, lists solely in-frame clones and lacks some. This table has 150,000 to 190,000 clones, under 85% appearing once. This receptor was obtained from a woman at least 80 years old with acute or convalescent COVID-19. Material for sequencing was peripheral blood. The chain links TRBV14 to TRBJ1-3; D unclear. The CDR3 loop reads CASSLAGNTIYF. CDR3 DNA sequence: TGTGCCAGCAGCCTAGCCGGAAACACCATATATTTT.